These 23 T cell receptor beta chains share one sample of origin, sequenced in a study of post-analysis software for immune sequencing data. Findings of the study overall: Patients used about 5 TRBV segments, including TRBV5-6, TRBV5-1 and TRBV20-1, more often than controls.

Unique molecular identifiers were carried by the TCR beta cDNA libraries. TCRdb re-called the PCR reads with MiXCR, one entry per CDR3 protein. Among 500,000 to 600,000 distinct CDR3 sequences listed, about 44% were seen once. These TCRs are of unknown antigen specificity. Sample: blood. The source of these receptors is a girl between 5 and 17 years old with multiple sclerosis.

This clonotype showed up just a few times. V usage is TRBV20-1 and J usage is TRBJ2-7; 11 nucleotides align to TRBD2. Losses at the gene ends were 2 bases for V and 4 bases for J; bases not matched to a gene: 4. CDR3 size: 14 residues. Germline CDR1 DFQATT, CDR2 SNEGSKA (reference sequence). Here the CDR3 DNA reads TGCAGTGCTAGACATCCTAGCGGGAGGTACGAGCAGTACTTC. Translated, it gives CSARHPSGRYEQYF.

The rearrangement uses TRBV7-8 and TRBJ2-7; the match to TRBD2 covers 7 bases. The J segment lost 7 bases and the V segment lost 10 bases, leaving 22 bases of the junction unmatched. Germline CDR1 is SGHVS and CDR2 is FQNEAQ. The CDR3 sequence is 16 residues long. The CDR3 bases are TGTGCCACGCGTCCAATTAGCGGGCCGGCGAGGGGTGAGCAGTACTTC. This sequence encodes CATRPISGPARGEQYF.

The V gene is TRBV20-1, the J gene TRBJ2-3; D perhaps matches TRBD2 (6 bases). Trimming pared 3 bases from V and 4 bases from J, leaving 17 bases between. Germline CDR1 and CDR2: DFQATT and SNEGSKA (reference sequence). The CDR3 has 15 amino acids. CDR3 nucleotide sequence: TGCAGTGCTAGTTGGGCCTTCCCTAGCGCAGATACGCAGTATTTT. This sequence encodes CSASWAFPSADTQYF.

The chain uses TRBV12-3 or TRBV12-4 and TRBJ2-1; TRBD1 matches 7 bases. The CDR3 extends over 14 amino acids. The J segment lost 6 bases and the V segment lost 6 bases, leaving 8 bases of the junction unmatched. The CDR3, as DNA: TGTGCCAGCAGCTATAGGGGGCTAATCAATGAGCAGTTCTTC. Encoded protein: CASSYRGLINEQFF.

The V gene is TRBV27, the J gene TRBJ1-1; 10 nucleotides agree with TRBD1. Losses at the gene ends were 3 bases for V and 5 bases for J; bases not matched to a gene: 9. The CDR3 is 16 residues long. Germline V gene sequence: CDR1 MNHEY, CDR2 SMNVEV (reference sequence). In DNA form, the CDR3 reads TGTGCCAGCAGTTTTGGGACAGGGGATTTGTTAACTGAAGCTTTCTTT. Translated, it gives CASSFGTGDLLTEAFF.

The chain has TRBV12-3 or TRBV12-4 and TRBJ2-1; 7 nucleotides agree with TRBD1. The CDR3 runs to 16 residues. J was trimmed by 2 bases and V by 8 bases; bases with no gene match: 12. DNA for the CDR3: TGTGCCAGCGAAAGCCGGGACAGACCAACCTACAATGAGCAGTTCTTC. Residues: CASESRDRPTYNEQFF.

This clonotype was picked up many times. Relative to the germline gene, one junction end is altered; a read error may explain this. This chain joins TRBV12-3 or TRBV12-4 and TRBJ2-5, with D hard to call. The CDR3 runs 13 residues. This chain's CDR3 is CASSLGRKETQYF. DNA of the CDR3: TGTGCCAGCAGCTTAGGGCGTAAAGAGACCCAGTACTTC.

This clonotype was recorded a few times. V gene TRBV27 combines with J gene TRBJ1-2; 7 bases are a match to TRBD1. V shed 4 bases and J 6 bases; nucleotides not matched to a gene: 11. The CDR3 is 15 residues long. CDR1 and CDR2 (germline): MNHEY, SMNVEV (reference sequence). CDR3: CASSSPSQGEDGYTF. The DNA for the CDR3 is TGTGCCAGCAGTTCCCCGAGTCAGGGGGAGGATGGCTACACCTTC.

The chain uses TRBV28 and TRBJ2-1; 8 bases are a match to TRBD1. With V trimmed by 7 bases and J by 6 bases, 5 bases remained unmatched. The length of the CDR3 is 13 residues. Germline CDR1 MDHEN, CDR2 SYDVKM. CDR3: CASMGQATNEQFF. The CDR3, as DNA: TGTGCCAGCATGGGACAGGCAACCAATGAGCAGTTCTTC.

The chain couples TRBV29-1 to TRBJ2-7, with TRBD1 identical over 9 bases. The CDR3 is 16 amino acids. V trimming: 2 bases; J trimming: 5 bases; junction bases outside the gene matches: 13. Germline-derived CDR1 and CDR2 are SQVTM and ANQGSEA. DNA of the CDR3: TGCAGCGTTGAAAAATGGGGGGGACAGGGTACCAACGAGCAGTACTTC. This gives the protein CSVEKWGGQGTNEQYF.

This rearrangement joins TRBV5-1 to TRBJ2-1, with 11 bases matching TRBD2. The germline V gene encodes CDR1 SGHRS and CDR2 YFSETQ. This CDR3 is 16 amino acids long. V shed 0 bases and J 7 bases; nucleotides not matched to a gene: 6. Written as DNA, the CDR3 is TGCGCCAGCAGCTTGGAGGCACTAGCGGGAGAAAATGAGCAGTTCTTC. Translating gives CASSLEALAGENEQFF.

CDR3 in DNA: TGTGCCAGCAGTGCCTCGGACACCAAGCAGTACTTC. Residues: CASSASDTKQYF. The V gene is TRBV12-3 or TRBV12-4, the J gene TRBJ2-7, with D possibly matching TRBD1 (5 bases). The CDR3 runs 12 residues. V lost 5 bases, J lost 8 bases, and 13 bases lay in between.

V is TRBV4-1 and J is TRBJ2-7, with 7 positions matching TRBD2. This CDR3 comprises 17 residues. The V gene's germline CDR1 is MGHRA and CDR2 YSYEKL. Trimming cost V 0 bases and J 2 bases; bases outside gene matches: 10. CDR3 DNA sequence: TGCGCCAGCAGCCAAGATCACGGGAGGTCCCTCGCCTACGAGCAGTACTTC. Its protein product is CASSQDHGRSLAYEQYF.

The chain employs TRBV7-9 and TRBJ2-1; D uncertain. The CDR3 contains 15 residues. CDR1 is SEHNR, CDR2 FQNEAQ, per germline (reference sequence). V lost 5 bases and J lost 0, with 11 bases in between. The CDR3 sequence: CASSPKASSYNEQFF. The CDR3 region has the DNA TGTGCCAGCAGCCCTAAGGCCAGCTCCTACAATGAGCAGTTCTTC.

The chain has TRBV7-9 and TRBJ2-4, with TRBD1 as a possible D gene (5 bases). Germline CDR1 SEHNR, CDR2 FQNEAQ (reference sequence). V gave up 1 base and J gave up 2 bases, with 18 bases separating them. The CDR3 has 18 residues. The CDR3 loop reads CASSLVSYREDTKNIQYF. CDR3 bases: TGTGCCAGCAGCTTAGTGAGTTATAGAGAGGACACCAAAAACATTCAGTACTTC. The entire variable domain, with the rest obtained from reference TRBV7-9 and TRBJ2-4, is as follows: DTGVSQNPRHKITKRGQNVTFRCDPISEHNRLYWYRQTLGQGPEFLTYFQNEAQLEKSRLLSDRFSAERPKGSFSTLEIQRTEQGDSAMYLCASSLVSYREDTKNIQYFGAGTRLSVL.

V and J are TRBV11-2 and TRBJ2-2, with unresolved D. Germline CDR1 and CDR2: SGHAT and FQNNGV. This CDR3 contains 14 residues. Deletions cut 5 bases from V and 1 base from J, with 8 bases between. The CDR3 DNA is TGTGCCAGCAGCCCCCGACAGAACACCGGGGAGCTGTTTTTT. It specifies CASSPRQNTGELFF.

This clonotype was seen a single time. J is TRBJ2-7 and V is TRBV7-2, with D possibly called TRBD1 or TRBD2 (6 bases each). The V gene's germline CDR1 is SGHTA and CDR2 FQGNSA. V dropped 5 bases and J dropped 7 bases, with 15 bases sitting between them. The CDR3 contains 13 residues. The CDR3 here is CASSPWGAREQYF. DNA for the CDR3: TGTGCCAGCAGCCCCTGGGGGGCCAGAGAGCAGTACTTC.

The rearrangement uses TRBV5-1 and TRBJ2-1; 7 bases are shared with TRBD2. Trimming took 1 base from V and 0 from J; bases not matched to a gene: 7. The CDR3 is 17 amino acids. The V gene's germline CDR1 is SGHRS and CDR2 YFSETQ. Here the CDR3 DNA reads TGCGCCAGCAGCTTGCAAGTCCTAGCGGACTCCTACAATGAGCAGTTCTTC. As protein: CASSLQVLADSYNEQFF.

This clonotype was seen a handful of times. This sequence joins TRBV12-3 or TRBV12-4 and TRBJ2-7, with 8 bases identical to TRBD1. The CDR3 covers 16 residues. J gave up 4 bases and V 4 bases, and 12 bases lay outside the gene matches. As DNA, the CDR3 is TGTGCCAGCAGTTACCGGCAGGGGGCATCCGGATACGAGCAGTACTTC. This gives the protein CASSYRQGASGYEQYF.

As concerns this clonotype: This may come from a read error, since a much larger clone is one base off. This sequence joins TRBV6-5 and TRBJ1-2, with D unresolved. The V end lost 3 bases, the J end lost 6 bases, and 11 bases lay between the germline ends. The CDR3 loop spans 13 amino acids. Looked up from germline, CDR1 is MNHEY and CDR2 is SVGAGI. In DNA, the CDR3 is TGTGCCAGCAGTTATAGTGGCAGCCATGGCTACACCTTC. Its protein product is CASSYSGSHGYTF.

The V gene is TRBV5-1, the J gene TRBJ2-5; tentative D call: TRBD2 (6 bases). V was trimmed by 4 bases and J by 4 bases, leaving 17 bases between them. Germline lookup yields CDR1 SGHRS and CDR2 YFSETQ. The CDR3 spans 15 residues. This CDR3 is CASSVLGGPGETQYF. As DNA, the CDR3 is TGCGCCAGCAGCGTCCTCGGGGGTCCGGGAGAGACCCAGTACTTC.

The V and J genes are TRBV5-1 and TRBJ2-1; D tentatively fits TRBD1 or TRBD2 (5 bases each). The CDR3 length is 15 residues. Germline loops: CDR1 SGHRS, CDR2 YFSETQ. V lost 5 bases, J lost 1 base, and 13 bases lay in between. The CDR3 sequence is CASSPGTDSYNEQFF. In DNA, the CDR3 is TGCGCCAGCAGTCCTGGGACGGATTCCTACAATGAGCAGTTCTTC.

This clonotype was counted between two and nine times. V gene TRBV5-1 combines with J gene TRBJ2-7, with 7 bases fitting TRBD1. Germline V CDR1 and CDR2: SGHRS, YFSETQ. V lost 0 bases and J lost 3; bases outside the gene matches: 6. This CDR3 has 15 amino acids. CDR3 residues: CASSLGLDRFYEQYF. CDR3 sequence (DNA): TGCGCCAGCAGCTTGGGATTGGACAGGTTCTACGAGCAGTACTTC.